The clone carrying this T cell receptor beta chain was picked up a small number of times. This specimen belongs to a study of blood T cell repertoires in COVID-19. At the level of the study: The cDNA or gDNA used as material had been derived from T cells, B-cell-depleted T cells, or PBMCs.

The trim removed 5 bases at V and 4 bases at J, leaving 11 bases unmatched. CDR1 and CDR2 from the germline V gene are LNHDA and SQIVND (reference sequence). CDR3 length: 16 residues. In the original analysis: Nucleated cell counts were estimated from reference gene primer amplification. TCRdb's table, derived via immunoSEQ multiplex PCR, lists solely in-frame clones and lacks some. The V and J calls and clone size were taken over from that table, and D and trimming were inferred from the DNA. The sample carries around 130,000 clones, 84% recorded once. Living in about two dozen US areas, the participants were between roughly 18 and 89 years of age.

The sequenced sample consisted of PBMCs or T cells enriched from blood (not recorded which). V usage is TRBV19 and J usage is TRBJ1-2; TRBD1 agrees at 9 bases. The clonotype was recovered from a man aged 35-49 years with acute COVID-19. The chain's CDR3 is CASSFLSGTGSYGYTF. Written as DNA, the CDR3 is TGTGCCAGTAGTTTCCTTTCCGGGACAGGGAGCTATGGCTACACCTTC.